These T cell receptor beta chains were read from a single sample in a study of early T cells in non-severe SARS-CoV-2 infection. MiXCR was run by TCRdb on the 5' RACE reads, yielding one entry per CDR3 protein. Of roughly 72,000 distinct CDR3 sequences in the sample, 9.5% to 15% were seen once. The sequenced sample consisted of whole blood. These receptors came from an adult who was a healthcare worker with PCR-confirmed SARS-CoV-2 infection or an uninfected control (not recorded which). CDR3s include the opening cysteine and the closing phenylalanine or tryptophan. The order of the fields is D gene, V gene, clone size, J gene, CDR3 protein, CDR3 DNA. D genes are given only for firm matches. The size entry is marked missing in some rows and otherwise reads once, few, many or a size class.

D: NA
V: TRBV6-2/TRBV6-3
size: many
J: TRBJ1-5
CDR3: CASSTQGSNQPQHF
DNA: TGTGCCAGCAGTACACAGGGTAGCAATCAGCCCCAGCATTTT

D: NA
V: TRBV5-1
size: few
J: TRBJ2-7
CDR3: CASSLDSPAHYEQYF
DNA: TGCGCCAGCAGCCTGGACTCCCCCGCACACTACGAGCAGTACTTC

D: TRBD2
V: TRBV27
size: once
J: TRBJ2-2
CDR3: CASSTTGTSGGATTGELFF
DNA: TGTGCCAGCAGTACTACCGGGACTAGCGGGGGGGCCACCACCGGGGAGCTGTTTTTT

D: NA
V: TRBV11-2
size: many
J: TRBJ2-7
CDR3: CASSLVGVVTGTESYEQYF
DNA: TGTGCCAGCAGCTTAGTGGGGGTTGTCACAGGTACCGAGTCCTACGAGCAGTACTTC

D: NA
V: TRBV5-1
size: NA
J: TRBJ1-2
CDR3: CASSLGQPYGYTF
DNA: TGCGCCAGCAGCTTGGGGCAGCCCTATGGCTACACCTTC

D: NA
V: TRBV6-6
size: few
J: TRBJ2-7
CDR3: CASSYGGLRSYEQYF
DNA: TGTGCCAGCAGTTACGGGGGGCTGCGATCCTACGAGCAGTACTTC

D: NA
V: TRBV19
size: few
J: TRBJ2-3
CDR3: CASKSTDTQYF
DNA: TGTGCCAGTAAAAGCACAGATACGCAGTATTTT

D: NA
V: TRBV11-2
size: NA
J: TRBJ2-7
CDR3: CASSLGKNYEQYF
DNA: TGTGCCAGCAGCTTAGGGAAGAACTACGAGCAGTACTTC

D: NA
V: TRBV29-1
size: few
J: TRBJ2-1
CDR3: CSVERPRGQFF
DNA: TGCAGCGTTGAACGGCCCCGAGGGCAGTTCTTC

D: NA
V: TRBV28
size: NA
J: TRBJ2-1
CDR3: CASRLAGTGNRGEQFF
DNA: TGTGCCAGCAGACTGGCCGGGACGGGAAATAGGGGTGAGCAGTTCTTC

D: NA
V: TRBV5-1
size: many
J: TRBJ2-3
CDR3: CASSPSGRTDTQYF
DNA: TGCGCCAGCAGCCCGAGCGGCCGCACAGATACGCAGTATTTT

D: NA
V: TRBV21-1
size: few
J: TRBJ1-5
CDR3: CASNGGVDQPQHF
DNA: TGTGCCAGCAACGGGGGGGTCGATCAGCCCCAGCATTTT

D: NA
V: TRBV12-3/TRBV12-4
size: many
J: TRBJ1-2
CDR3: CASSNNRAFNYGYTF
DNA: TGTGCCAGCAGTAATAACAGGGCCTTTAACTATGGCTACACCTTC

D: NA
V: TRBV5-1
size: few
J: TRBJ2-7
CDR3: CASSSNLPSVEQYF
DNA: TGCGCCAGCAGCTCCAACCTTCCGTCGGTCGAGCAGTACTTC

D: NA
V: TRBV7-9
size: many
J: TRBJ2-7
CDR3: CASSLEIGQAGEQYF
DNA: TGTGCCAGCAGCTTAGAGATAGGGCAGGCCGGCGAGCAGTACTTC

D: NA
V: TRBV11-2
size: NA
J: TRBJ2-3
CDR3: CASRKGIDTQYF
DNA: TGTGCCAGCCGAAAGGGAATAGATACGCAGTATTTT

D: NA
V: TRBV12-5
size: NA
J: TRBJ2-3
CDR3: CASANTGDTQYF
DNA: TGTGCTAGTGCCAATACAGGAGATACGCAGTATTTT

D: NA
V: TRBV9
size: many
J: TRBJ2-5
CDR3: CASSVGAGRGETQYF
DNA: TGTGCCAGCAGCGTAGGGGCAGGTCGAGGGGAGACCCAGTACTTC

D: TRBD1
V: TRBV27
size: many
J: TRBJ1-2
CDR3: CASRLLGTGNYGYTF
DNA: TGTGCCAGCAGACTACTAGGGACAGGGAACTATGGCTACACCTTC

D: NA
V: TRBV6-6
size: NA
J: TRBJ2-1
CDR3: CASSYPGQKAEQFF
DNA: TGTGCCAGCAGTTACCCCGGACAGAAGGCTGAGCAGTTCTTC

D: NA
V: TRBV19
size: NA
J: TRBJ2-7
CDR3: CASSAGAGSSYEQYF
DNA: TGTGCCAGTAGCGCCGGGGCAGGGAGCTCCTACGAGCAGTACTTC

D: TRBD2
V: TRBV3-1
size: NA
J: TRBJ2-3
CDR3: CASSSYHLAGELGTDTQYF
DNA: TGTGCCAGCAGCTCTTACCATCTAGCGGGAGAGCTTGGAACAGATACGCAGTATTTT

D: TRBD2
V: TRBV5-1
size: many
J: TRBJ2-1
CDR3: CASSLTSGSSDEQFF
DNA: TGCGCCAGCAGCTTGACTAGCGGGAGTTCTGATGAGCAGTTCTTC

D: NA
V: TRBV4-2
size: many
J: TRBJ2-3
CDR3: CASSQDRRGRDTDTQYF
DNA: TGTGCCAGCAGCCAAGATCGGCGGGGAAGGGACACAGATACGCAGTATTTT

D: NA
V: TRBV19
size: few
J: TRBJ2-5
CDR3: CASSSGRLQETQYF
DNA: TGTGCCAGTAGCTCGGGACGGTTACAAGAGACCCAGTACTTC

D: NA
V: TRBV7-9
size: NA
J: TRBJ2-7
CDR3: CASSLAVTYEQYF
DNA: TGTGCCAGCAGCTTAGCGGTGACCTACGAGCAGTACTTC

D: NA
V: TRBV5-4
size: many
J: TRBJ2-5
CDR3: CASSPSTKRPSETQYF
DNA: TGTGCCAGCAGCCCTTCGACAAAGCGCCCATCAGAGACCCAGTACTTC